These T cell receptor beta chains were read from a single sample in a study of cytomegalovirus exposure and HLA in healthy donors. Profiled with immunoSEQ multiplex PCR; TCRdb holds only in-frame clones, not every one. The sample has 150,000 to 200,000 clones, 80% to 90% seen once. The sequenced sample was PBMCs. The receptors were gathered from a woman aged 18-30 years in good health and CMV-seronegative. CDR3s include the opening cysteine and the closing phenylalanine or tryptophan. A D gene is named only where the DNA matches it firmly. Some rows have no size entry. The others give once, few or many, or a class for an expanded clone.

clone_size j_call v_call d_call cdr3_nt cdr3_aa
. TRBJ2-1 TRBV29-1 TRBD2 TGCAGCGTTGTAGCGGGAAGAACCTACAATGAGCAGTTCTTC CSVVAGRTYNEQFF
. TRBJ2-7 TRBV29-1 TRBD2 TGCAGCGTTGAATCGAGCGGGACTAGCGGGAGCTACGAGCAGTACTTC CSVESSGTSGSYEQYF
once TRBJ1-4 TRBV14 TRBD1 TGTGCCAGCAGCCCGAGGAGGACAGGGTACTTGGGCAAAGAAAAACTGTTTTTT CASSPRRTGYLGKEKLFF
. TRBJ2-1 TRBV9 TRBD2 TGTGCCAGCAGCGCCGGGGAAGGGGAGGGAATCTACAATGAGCAGTTCTTC CASSAGEGEGIYNEQFF
. TRBJ1-2 TRBV2 . TGTGCCAGTCGAGGCCCGAGGGTGTGGTCTGGCTACACCTTC CASRGPRVWSGYTF
. TRBJ2-7 TRBV5-4 . TGTGCCAGCAGCTTGGTTACGGGGTACGAGCAGTACTTC CASSLVTGYEQYF
. TRBJ2-3 TRBV7-8 . TGTGCCAGCAGCCTCGGTCTAGATACGCAGTATTTT CASSLGLDTQYF
. TRBJ2-1 TRBV5-4 . TGTGCCAGCAGCTATCCCGGGGGTTACAATGAGCAGTTCTTC CASSYPGGYNEQFF
. TRBJ1-1 TRBV6-5 . TGTGCCAGCAGCCCCGGACAGATGAACACTGAAGCTTTCTTT CASSPGQMNTEAFF
. TRBJ1-1 TRBV9 . TGTGCCAGCAGCGTAGTTCAGGGATCGAACACTGAAGCTTTCTTT CASSVVQGSNTEAFF
. TRBJ2-7 TRBV30 . TGTGCCTGGAAACAGGGAGGGAGCTTTTACGAGCAGTACTTC CAWKQGGSFYEQYF
. TRBJ2-7 TRBV6-5 . TGTGCCAGCAGTTTGGGAGAACCGGACGAGCAGTACTTC CASSLGEPDEQYF
few TRBJ2-6 TRBV15 TRBD2 TGTGCCACCAGCAAGGGAGGGCCTGGGGCCAACGTCCTGACTTTC CATSKGGPGANVLTF
. TRBJ2-1 TRBV6-5 . TGTGCCAGCATCTCTAGGAACTACAATGAGCAGTTCTTC CASISRNYNEQFF
. TRBJ1-2 TRBV19 . TGTGCCAGTAGAACAGGATCCCGCTGGGGCTACACCTTC CASRTGSRWGYTF